This T cell receptor beta chain was recorded in a study of blood T cell repertoires in COVID-19. In germline, CDR1 is SGHTA, CDR2 FQGTGA. V was pared by 5 bases and J by 0 bases, with 8 bases of the junction left unmatched. This CDR3 has 17 residues. Produced via immunoSEQ multiplex PCR; TCRdb's table is partial and in-frame only. The table includes 200,000 to 250,000 clones, 70% to 90% detected once. The genes are TRBV7-3 and TRBJ2-2; 8 nucleotides agree with TRBD1. The specimen sequenced was peripheral blood. This clonotype originated in a man in his fifties or sixties with acute or convalescent COVID-19. The CDR3, as DNA: TGTGCCAGCAGCCGGGGCAGGACAGGGACGAACACCGGGGAGCTGTTTTTT. This sequence encodes CASSRGRTGTNTGELFF.